These 3 T cell receptor beta chains were all obtained from the same sample, sequenced in a study of neurological immune-mediated disorders. TCRdb ran MiXCR on the 5' RACE reads and lists one entry per CDR3 protein. This repertoire shows 72,000 or so distinct CDR3 sequences, over 15% found once; its top ten account for 15%. The sample consisted of PBMCs. The receptor source for this set is a woman in her thirties or forties in good health.

The sample holds many counts of this clonotype. The V gene is TRBV20-1, the J gene TRBJ2-1, with 16 bases lining up with TRBD2. This CDR3 has 17 residues. Germline V gene sequence: CDR1 DFQATT, CDR2 SNEGSKA (reference sequence). Trimming took 2 bases from V and 7 from J; bases not matched to a gene: 8. The CDR3 nucleotides are TGCAGTGCTAGATCCGGGACTAGCGGGGGGGCGGGAAATGAGCAGTTCTTC. This gives the protein CSARSGTSGGAGNEQFF.

This clonotype was seen at least ten times. This chain links TRBV6-1 with TRBJ1-1; TRBD1 is a possible D gene (6 bases). Germline values: CDR1 MNHNS, CDR2 SASEGT. Trimming took off 10 bases at V and 1 base at J, with 10 bases between the two ends. The CDR3 consists of 12 residues. The CDR3: CATGTTNTEAFF. The CDR3 region has the DNA TGTGCCACTGGGACAACGAACACTGAAGCTTTCTTT.

This clonotype was found many times. V gene TRBV20-1 combines with J gene TRBJ1-1; tentatively, D is TRBD1 (6 bases). Germline values: CDR1 DFQATT, CDR2 SNEGSKA (reference sequence). Trimming stripped 3 bases from V and 6 bases from J, with 14 bases between. The length of the CDR3 is 13 residues. The CDR3 region has the DNA TGCAGTGCTAGTAGAAACAGGGAGGCTGAAGCTTTCTTT. Translating gives CSASRNREAEAFF.